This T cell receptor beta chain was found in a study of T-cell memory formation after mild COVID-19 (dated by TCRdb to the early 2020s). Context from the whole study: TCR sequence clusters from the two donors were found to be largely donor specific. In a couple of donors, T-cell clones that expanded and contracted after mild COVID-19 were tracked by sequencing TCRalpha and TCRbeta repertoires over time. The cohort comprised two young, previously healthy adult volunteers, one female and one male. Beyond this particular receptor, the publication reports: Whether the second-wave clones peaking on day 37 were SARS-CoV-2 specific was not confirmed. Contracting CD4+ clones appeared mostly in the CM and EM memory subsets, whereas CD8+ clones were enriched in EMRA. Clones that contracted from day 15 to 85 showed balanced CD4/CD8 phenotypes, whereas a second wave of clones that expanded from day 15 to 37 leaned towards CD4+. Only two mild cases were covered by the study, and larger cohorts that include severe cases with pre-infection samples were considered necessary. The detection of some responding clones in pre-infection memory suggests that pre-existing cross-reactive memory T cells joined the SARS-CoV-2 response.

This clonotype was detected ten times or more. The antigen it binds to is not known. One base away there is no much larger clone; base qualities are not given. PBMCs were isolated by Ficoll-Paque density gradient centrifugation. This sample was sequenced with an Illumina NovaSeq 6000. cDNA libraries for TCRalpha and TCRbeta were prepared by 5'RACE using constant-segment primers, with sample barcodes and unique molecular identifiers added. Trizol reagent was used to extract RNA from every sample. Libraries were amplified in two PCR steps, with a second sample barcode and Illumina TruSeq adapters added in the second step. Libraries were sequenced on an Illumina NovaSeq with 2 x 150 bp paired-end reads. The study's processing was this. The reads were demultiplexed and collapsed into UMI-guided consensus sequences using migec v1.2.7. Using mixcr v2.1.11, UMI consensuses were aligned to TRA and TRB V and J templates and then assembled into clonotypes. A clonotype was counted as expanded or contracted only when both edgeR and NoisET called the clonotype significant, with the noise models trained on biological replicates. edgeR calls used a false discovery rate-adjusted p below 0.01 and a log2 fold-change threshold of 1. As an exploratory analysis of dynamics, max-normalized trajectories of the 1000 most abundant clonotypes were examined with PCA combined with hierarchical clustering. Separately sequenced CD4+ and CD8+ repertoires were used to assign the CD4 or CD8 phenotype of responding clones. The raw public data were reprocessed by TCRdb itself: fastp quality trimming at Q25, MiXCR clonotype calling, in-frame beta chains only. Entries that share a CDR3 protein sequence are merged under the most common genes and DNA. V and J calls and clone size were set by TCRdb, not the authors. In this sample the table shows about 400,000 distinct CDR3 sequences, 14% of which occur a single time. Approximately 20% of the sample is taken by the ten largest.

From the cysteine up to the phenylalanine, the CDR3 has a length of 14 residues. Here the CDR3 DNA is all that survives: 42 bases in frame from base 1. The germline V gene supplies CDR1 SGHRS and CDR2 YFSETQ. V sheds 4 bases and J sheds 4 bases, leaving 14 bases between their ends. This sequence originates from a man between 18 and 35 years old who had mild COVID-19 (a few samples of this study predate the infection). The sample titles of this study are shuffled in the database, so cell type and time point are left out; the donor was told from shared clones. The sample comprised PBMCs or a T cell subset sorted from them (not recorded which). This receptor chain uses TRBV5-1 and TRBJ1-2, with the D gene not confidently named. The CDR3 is CASSHNGMVYGYTF. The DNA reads TGCGCCAGCAGCCACAACGGAATGGTCTATGGCTACACCTTC.